This T cell receptor beta chain was sequenced during a study of Ad26.COV2.S vaccination and SARS-CoV-2 variants (dated by TCRdb to about 2021). Study-level background: Donors in the vaccine arm were drawn from COV1001, a phase I-IIa trial of Ad26.COV2.S in healthy adults that was multicentre, randomized, double-blind and placebo-controlled. Trial participants were randomized into five groups of five: low-dose or high-dose Ad26.COV2.S given once or twice, or placebo on both occasions. Ad26.COV2.S was administered intramuscularly at 5 x 10^10 or 1 x 10^11 viral particles, either as a single shot or as two shots given 56 days apart. TCRbeta repertoire sequencing was used to assess the specificity and breadth of SARS-CoV-2-reactive T cell receptors after Ad26.COV2.S vaccination. Blinding of investigators to trial group allocation was maintained during experiments and outcome assessment. A total of 32 samples were included in the TCR-sequenced set, comprising around 20 Ad26.COV2.S vaccine recipients, 5 placebo recipients and 8 SARS-CoV-2 convalescent individuals. General study outcomes and caveats: Ad26.COV2.S recipients had higher spike-specific TCR breadth than placebo recipients (P = 0.0014). After vaccination, spike-specific CD8+ and CD4+ T cell responses were reported to show substantial breadth. Vaccine and placebo recipients had comparable non-spike TCR breadth, which fits with the vaccine containing only spike. The study lacked the statistical power to compare responses across vaccine doses or regimens. It was noted by the authors that total T cell responses may have been underestimated by the TCR breadth and depth analyses.

The treatment or condition label, read with the paper, signifies: roughly 20 received Ad26.COV2.S at low or high dose, single or two shots; about five received placebo; per-sample allocation not given. For vaccine and placebo recipients, the sequenced repertoires came from samples collected on day 63 after the first injection. In Cohort 1b, roughly 26 adults aged 18-55 years were enrolled at a single site in Boston, USA, between 29 July and 7 August 2020. Ad26.COV2.S was a replication-incompetent adenovirus type 26 vector that expressed a prefusion-stabilized SARS-CoV-2 spike protein derived from the original Wuhan strain. The immunoSEQ Assay was used to sequence TCRbeta CDR3 regions. After extraction, genomic DNA underwent amplification by bias-controlled multiplex PCR, followed by high-throughput sequencing. Per the authors' processing: To quantify the absolute abundance of every unique TCRbeta CDR3 region, sequences were collapsed and filtered. T cell fraction was estimated by normalizing TCRbeta template counts to usable DNA, with usable DNA measured through amplification of reference genes found in all nucleated cells. Repertoire TCRs were annotated as SARS-CoV-2-specific by exact matching of V gene, CDR3 amino acid sequence and J gene to a known reactive TCR set. MIRA supplied the reference SARS-CoV-2 TCR set, which was filtered for enrichment in COVID-19-positive ImmuneCODE repertoires so that public or cross-reactive TCRs were removed. Based on the MIRA antigens, annotated TCRs were further analysed at the level of specific ORF or position within ORF. Breadth was defined as annotated unique rearrangements over total unique productive rearrangements; depth was the summed frequency of those rearrangements. Two-sided Wilcoxon rank-sum tests were used to compare TCR breadth between groups. TCRdb carries this immuneACCESS record with in-frame sequences only. Its versions omit some clonotypes, under half of them owing to an unresolved V gene in the studies checked, with the rest unexplained. For V, J and clone size, that table is used; D and trimming come from the DNA. Within this sample are some 480,000 clones, with roughly 85% of them counted one time only. The ten largest clones capture around 13% of the sample.

Note on this clone: The antigen this receptor binds is unknown. No per-base quality is available; no much larger clone lies one base away.

The sample here was peripheral blood, taken in a trial of Ad26.COV2.S vaccine versus placebo. This sequence originates from a person aged 18-65 years who received the Ad26.COV2.S COVID-19 vaccine or a placebo.

The CDR3 corresponds to CASSQEEGRYEQFF. The nucleotide sequence is TGTGCCAGCAGCCAAGAAGAGGGGAGGTATGAGCAGTTCTTC. The chain is encoded by TRBV4-2 joined to TRBJ2-1, with a tentative D gene TRBD2 over 6 matching bases. From the germline V gene, CDR1 is LGHNA and CDR2 is YNFKEQ. V is pared back by 0 bases and J by 8 bases, with 11 bases lying between the germline termini. The CDR3 starts with the cysteine, ends with the phenylalanine, and has 14 residues. Only the CDR3 region is kept as DNA, spanning 42 bases read in frame from base 1.